This T cell receptor beta chain came from a study of cytomegalovirus exposure and HLA in healthy donors. It was with 60 Vbeta and 13 Jbeta primers that the PCR ran. Generated by immunoSEQ multiplex PCR, the TCRdb table keeps only in-frame clones and is missing some. The sample has roughly 140,000 clones; around 79% are singletons. Between the trimmed V and J ends, which lost 4 bases and 3 bases, there was a span of 10 bases. There are 13 residues in the CDR3. Germline V gene lookup returns CDR1 SGHRS and CDR2 YFSETQ. On this clone itself: Antigen specificity is unknown.

General study results and limits: Exclusion as indistinguishable affected some V segments, including TRBV6-2 and TRBV6-3. Based on reports, TCR beta sequences accurately predicted HLA-A and HLA-B alleles for most subjects. Most TCR beta V segments were productive about 90% or about 30% of the time in an earlier analysis.

Material for sequencing was PBMCs. The chain is built from TRBV5-1 and TRBJ1-2, with D uncertain. The clonotype was recovered from a woman between 35 and 50 years old in good health and CMV-seropositive. The CDR3 nucleotides read TGCGCCAGCAGCCCCGCCGGGGACTATGGCTACACCTTC. Protein product: CASSPAGDYGYTF. The full variable domain, its missing parts supplied by reference TRBV5-1 and TRBJ1-2, is KAGVTQTPRYLIKTRGQQVTLSCSPISGHRSVSWYQQTPGQGLQFLFEYFSETQRNKGNFPGRFSGRQFSNSRSEMNVSTLELGDSALYLCASSPAGDYGYTFGSGTRLTVV.